This TCR beta chain was retrieved from a study of tumor-infiltrating lymphocytes in localized non-small cell lung cancer. The overall study: The cohort mixed smokers and never-smokers, several histologies, and some post-neoadjuvant-chemotherapy samples. Whole-study results and caveats: Tumors had more T cell infiltration than uninvolved lung, per TCRbeta sequencing and CD3 counts. Not all patients were TCR sequenced, owing to tissue quantity.

Points on this clone: Antigen: not known.

Sequencing was performed with immunoSEQ multiplex PCR; in TCRdb, only in-frame clones are kept and a portion is missing. Of under 10,000 clones listed, around 75% are singletons. The CDR3 is made up of 14 amino acids. The trim removed 7 bases at V and 4 bases at J, leaving 5 bases unmatched. Germline-derived CDR1 and CDR2 are SGHTA and FQGNSA. Sequenced material: uninvolved lung tissue not adjacent to the tumor. The J gene is TRBJ2-5, the V gene TRBV7-2, with 11 bases aligning to TRBD1. The source of this sequence is a human donor with non-small cell lung cancer. The CDR3 loop is CASNSGTGGETQYF. CDR3 nucleotide sequence: TGTGCCAGCAACTCTGGGACAGGGGGAGAGACCCAGTACTTC.